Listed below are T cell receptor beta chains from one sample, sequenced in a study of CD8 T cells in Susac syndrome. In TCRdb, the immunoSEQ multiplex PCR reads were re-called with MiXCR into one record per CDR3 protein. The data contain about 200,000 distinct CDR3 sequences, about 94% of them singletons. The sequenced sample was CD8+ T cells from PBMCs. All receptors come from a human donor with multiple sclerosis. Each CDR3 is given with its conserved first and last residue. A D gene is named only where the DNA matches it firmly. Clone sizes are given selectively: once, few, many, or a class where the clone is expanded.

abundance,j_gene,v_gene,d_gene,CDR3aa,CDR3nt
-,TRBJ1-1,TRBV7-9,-,CASSVPKDWNTEAFF,TGTGCCAGCAGCGTACCCAAGGACTGGAACACTGAAGCTTTCTTT
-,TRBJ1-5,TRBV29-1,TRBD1,CSPTHDRGGNQPQHF,TGCAGCCCCACACACGACAGGGGTGGCAATCAGCCCCAGCATTTT
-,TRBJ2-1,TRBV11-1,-,CASSIGASYNEQFF,TGTGCCAGCAGCATCGGGGCCTCCTACAATGAGCAGTTCTTC
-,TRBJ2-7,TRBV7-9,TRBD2,CASSWGGSPYEQYF,TGTGCCAGCAGCTGGGGGGGGAGTCCCTACGAGCAGTACTTC
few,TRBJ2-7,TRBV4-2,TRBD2,CASSIAGGSYEQYF,TGTGCCAGCTCCATAGCGGGAGGTTCCTACGAGCAGTACTTC
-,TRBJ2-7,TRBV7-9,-,CASSLWPGPGGINDYEQYF,TGTGCCAGCAGCTTATGGCCCGGCCCTGGCGGGATCAACGACTACGAGCAGTACTTC
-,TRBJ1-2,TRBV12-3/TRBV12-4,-,CASSLYVGPYGYTF,TGTGCCAGCAGTTTATACGTGGGCCCCTATGGCTACACCTTC
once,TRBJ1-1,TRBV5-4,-,CASSLWGRGNTEAFF,TGTGCCAGCAGCTTGTGGGGCCGGGGGAACACTGAAGCTTTCTTT
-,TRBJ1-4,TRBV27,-,CSAGEVGEKLFF,TGCTCGGCCGGGGAGGTAGGGGAAAAACTGTTTTTT
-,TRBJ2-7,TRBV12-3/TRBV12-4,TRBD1,CASSLAQGQVYEQYF,TGTGCCAGCAGTTTAGCGCAGGGACAGGTCTACGAGCAGTACTTC
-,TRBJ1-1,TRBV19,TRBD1,CASGTGGVTEAFF,TGTGCCAGTGGCACAGGGGGCGTTACTGAAGCTTTCTTT
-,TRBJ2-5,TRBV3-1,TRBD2,CASSQAILAGGEETQYF,TGTGCCAGCAGCCAAGCCATACTAGCGGGAGGGGAGGAGACCCAGTACTTC
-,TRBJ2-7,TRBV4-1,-,CASSQDPQTYEQYF,TGCGCCAGCAGCCAAGACCCCCAGACTTACGAGCAGTACTTC
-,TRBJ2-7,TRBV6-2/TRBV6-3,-,CASRTAQHYEQYF,TGTGCCAGCAGAACAGCACAACACTACGAGCAGTACTTC
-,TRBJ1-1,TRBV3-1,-,CASSAAGDTEAFF,TGTGCCAGCAGTGCCGCGGGGGACACTGAAGCTTTCTTT
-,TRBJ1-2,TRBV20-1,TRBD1,CSAREADRNYGYTF,TGCAGTGCTAGAGAAGCGGACAGGAACTATGGCTACACCTTC
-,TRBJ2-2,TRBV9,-,CASSVVAPTGELFF,TGTGCCAGCAGCGTCGTCGCTCCCACCGGGGAGCTGTTTTTT
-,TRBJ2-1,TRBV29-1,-,CSVDGGGRSSYNEQFF,TGCAGCGTTGACGGAGGGGGGAGGAGCTCCTACAATGAGCAGTTCTTC
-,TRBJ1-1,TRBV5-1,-,CASSLGGGQNTEAFF,TGCGCCAGCAGCTTGGGGGGTGGTCAGAACACTGAAGCTTTCTTT
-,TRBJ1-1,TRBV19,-,CASSRMNTEAFF,TGTGCCAGCTCGCGGATGAACACTGAAGCTTTCTTT
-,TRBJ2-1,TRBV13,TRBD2,CASSPKGETSGGPYNEQFF,TGTGCCAGCAGTCCCAAGGGGGAGACTAGCGGGGGGCCCTACAATGAGCAGTTCTTC
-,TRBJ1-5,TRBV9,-,CASSVGGGAPQHF,TGTGCCAGCAGCGTAGGAGGCGGTGCGCCCCAGCATTTT
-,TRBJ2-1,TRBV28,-,CASCDGGLFSNEQFF,TGTGCCAGCTGCGACGGGGGACTCTTCTCCAATGAGCAGTTCTTC